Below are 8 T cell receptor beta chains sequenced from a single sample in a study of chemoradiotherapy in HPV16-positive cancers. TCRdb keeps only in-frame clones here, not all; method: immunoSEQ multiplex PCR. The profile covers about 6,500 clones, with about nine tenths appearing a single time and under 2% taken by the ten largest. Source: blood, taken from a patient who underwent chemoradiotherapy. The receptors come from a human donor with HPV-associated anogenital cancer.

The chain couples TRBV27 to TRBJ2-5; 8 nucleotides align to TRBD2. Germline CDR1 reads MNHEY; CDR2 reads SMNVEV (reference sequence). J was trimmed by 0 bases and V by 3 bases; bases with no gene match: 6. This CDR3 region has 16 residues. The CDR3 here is CASSFGASGYQETQYF. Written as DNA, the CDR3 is TGTGCCAGCAGTTTCGGGGCTAGCGGGTACCAAGAGACCCAGTACTTC.

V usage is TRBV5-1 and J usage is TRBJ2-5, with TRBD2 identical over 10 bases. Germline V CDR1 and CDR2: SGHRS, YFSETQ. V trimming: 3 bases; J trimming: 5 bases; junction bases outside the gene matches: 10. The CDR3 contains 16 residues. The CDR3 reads CASSSSGAGGFETQYF. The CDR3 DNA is TGCGCCAGCAGCTCCTCGGGAGCGGGGGGGTTCGAGACCCAGTACTTC.

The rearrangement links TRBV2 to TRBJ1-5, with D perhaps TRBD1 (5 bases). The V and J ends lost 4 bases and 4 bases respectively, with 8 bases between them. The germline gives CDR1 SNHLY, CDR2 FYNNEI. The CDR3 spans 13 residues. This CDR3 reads CASSVAGNQPQHF. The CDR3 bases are TGTGCCAGCAGTGTCGCAGGGAATCAGCCCCAGCATTTT.

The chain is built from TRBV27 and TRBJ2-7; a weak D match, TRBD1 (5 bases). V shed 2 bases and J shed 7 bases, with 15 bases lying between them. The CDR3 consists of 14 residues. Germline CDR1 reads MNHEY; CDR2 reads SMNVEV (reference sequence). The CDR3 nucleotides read TGTGCCAGCAGTTTACGCAGGTGGGCAGGGGAGCAGTACTTC. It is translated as CASSLRRWAGEQYF.

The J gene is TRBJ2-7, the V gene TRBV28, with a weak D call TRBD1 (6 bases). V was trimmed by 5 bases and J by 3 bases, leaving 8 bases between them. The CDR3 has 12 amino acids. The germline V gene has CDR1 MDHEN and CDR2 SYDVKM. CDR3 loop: CASSPQGYEQYF. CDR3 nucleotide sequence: TGTGCCAGCAGTCCACAGGGCTACGAGCAGTACTTC. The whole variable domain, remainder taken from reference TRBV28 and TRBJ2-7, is DVKVTQSSRYLVKRTGEKVFLECVQDMDHENMFWYRQDPGLGLRLIYFSYDVKMKEKGDIPEGYSVSREKKERFSLILESASTNQTSMYLCASSPQGYEQYFGPGTRLTVT.

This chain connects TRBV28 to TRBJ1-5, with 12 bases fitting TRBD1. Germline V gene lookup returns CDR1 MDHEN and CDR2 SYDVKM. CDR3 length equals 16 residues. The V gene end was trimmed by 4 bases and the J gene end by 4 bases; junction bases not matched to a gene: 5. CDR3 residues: CASSSGQGARNQPQHF. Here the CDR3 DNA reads TGTGCCAGCAGTTCGGGACAGGGGGCGCGGAATCAGCCCCAGCATTTT.

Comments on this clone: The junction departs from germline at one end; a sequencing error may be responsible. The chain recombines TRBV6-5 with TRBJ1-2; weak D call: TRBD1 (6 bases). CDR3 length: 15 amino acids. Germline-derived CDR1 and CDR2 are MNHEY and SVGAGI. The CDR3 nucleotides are TGTGCCAGCAATTACGGAGGGGGGCGCGACTATGGCTACACCTTC. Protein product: CASNYGGGRDYGYTF.

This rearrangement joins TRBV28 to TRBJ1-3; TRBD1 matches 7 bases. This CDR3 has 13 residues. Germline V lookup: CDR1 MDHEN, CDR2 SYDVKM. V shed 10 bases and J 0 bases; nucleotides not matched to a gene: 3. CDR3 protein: CAIWDSSGNTIYF. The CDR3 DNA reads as TGTGCCATCTGGGACAGCTCTGGAAACACCATATATTTT.